These T cell receptor beta chains were read from a single sample in a study of blood T cell repertoires in COVID-19. Here immunoSEQ multiplex PCR was the method, and the copy in TCRdb shows in-frame clones only, minus some. The sample yields some 150,000 clones, about four fifths seen once. The sequencing input was peripheral blood. These receptors came from a woman older than 75 with acute or convalescent COVID-19. Both conserved end residues are part of each CDR3. A D gene is named only where the DNA matches it firmly. Clone sizes are given selectively: once, few, many, or a class where the clone is expanded.

clone_size: NA; v_call: TRBV28; j_call: TRBJ1-4; d_call: NA; cdr3_nt: TGTGCCAGCAGTAGGGGCGTTGCAACTAATGAAAAACTGTTTTTT; cdr3_aa: CASSRGVATNEKLFF
clone_size: NA; v_call: TRBV9; j_call: TRBJ2-7; d_call: NA; cdr3_nt: TGTGCCAGCAGCGTATCCATGACATCCTACGAGCAGTACTTC; cdr3_aa: CASSVSMTSYEQYF
clone_size: NA; v_call: TRBV19; j_call: TRBJ2-1; d_call: TRBD1; cdr3_nt: TGTGCCAGTAGTATAGCTGGGACAGGGGCTTACAATGAGCAGTTCTTC; cdr3_aa: CASSIAGTGAYNEQFF
clone_size: NA; v_call: TRBV25-1; j_call: TRBJ1-4; d_call: TRBD1; cdr3_nt: TGTGCCAGCAGTGAAGTGGAGGGGGCGGCTAATGAAAAACTGTTTTTT; cdr3_aa: CASSEVEGAANEKLFF
clone_size: NA; v_call: TRBV5-4; j_call: TRBJ2-1; d_call: TRBD1; cdr3_nt: TGTGCCAGCAGCACGACAGGGGGCGCCTACAATGAGCAGTTCTTC; cdr3_aa: CASSTTGGAYNEQFF
clone_size: NA; v_call: TRBV5-1; j_call: TRBJ1-1; d_call: TRBD1; cdr3_nt: TGCGCCAGCAGCTGGCGAGGGACAGTACTGAACACTGAAGCTTTCTTT; cdr3_aa: CASSWRGTVLNTEAFF
clone_size: NA; v_call: TRBV29-1; j_call: TRBJ2-3; d_call: TRBD1; cdr3_nt: TGCAGCGCCTCGAGAGGGGGCGGTGCAGATACGCAGTATTTT; cdr3_aa: CSASRGGGADTQYF
clone_size: NA; v_call: TRBV9; j_call: TRBJ1-3; d_call: TRBD1; cdr3_nt: TGTGCCAGCAGCGTTGAGGGGGCGGCTGGAAACACCATATATTTT; cdr3_aa: CASSVEGAAGNTIYF
clone_size: NA; v_call: TRBV18; j_call: TRBJ2-5; d_call: NA; cdr3_nt: TGTGCCAGCTCACCGCCTAGGGGGACGGTCGAGACCCAGTACTTC; cdr3_aa: CASSPPRGTVETQYF
clone_size: NA; v_call: TRBV19; j_call: TRBJ2-3; d_call: NA; cdr3_nt: TGTGCCAGTAGTATAGATAGGTCGGGTGGGCAGTATTTT; cdr3_aa: CASSIDRSGGQYF
clone_size: NA; v_call: TRBV19; j_call: TRBJ1-1; d_call: NA; cdr3_nt: TGTGCCAGTAGTATAGACTTGAACACTGAAGCTTTCTTT; cdr3_aa: CASSIDLNTEAFF
clone_size: NA; v_call: TRBV19; j_call: TRBJ1-2; d_call: TRBD1; cdr3_nt: TGTGCCAGTACCGGGACAGGGCAGAGTAACTATGGCTACACCTTC; cdr3_aa: CASTGTGQSNYGYTF
clone_size: NA; v_call: TRBV4-1; j_call: TRBJ1-1; d_call: NA; cdr3_nt: TGCGCCAGCAGCCGGCTCCCACAGAGGAACACTGAAGCTTTCTTT; cdr3_aa: CASSRLPQRNTEAFF
clone_size: NA; v_call: TRBV5-3; j_call: TRBJ2-5; d_call: NA; cdr3_nt: TGTGCCAGAAGCTTGAAGGGGGAAGAGACCCAGTACTTC; cdr3_aa: CARSLKGEETQYF
clone_size: NA; v_call: TRBV9; j_call: TRBJ2-5; d_call: TRBD2; cdr3_nt: TGTGCCAGCAGCGTAGGGCTCGGGGAGGGTGTCCAAGAGACCCAGTACTTC; cdr3_aa: CASSVGLGEGVQETQYF
clone_size: NA; v_call: TRBV6-5; j_call: TRBJ1-4; d_call: NA; cdr3_nt: TGTGCCAGCCGTATCTTCCGGGAAGCTAATGAAAAACTGTTTTTT; cdr3_aa: CASRIFREANEKLFF
clone_size: NA; v_call: TRBV5-6; j_call: TRBJ2-7; d_call: TRBD2; cdr3_nt: TGTGCCAGCAGCGAGGGGACTAGCGGGAACTCCTACGAGCAGTACTTC; cdr3_aa: CASSEGTSGNSYEQYF
clone_size: NA; v_call: TRBV30; j_call: TRBJ1-4; d_call: NA; cdr3_nt: TGTGCCTGGAGTCTCAGGGAAAAACTGTTTTTT; cdr3_aa: CAWSLREKLFF
clone_size: NA; v_call: TRBV5-1; j_call: TRBJ1-1; d_call: NA; cdr3_nt: TGCGCCAGCAGCTTGCCGACAGAACCGAACACTGAAGCTTTCTTT; cdr3_aa: CASSLPTEPNTEAFF
clone_size: NA; v_call: TRBV19; j_call: TRBJ1-5; d_call: NA; cdr3_nt: TGTGCCAGTACCCGTCAAAGCGGGGCGCGGAATCAGCCCCAGCATTTT; cdr3_aa: CASTRQSGARNQPQHF
clone_size: NA; v_call: TRBV4-1; j_call: TRBJ2-5; d_call: NA; cdr3_nt: TGCGCCAGCAGCCAGGGGGGGGGCGAGACCCAGTACTTC; cdr3_aa: CASSQGGGETQYF
clone_size: NA; v_call: TRBV5-1; j_call: TRBJ1-4; d_call: NA; cdr3_nt: TGCGCCAGCTCCCCAAACGCGGGCAGCCTTAATGAAAAACTGTTTTTT; cdr3_aa: CASSPNAGSLNEKLFF
clone_size: NA; v_call: TRBV5-1; j_call: TRBJ2-1; d_call: TRBD2; cdr3_nt: TGCGCCAGCAGCGGGGGGGATCCAGCTAACAATGAGCAGTTCTTC; cdr3_aa: CASSGGDPANNEQFF
clone_size: NA; v_call: TRBV2; j_call: TRBJ1-6; d_call: TRBD1; cdr3_nt: TGTGCCAGCAGCGAATCGGGACAGGGCTTTTCACCCCTCCACTTT; cdr3_aa: CASSESGQGFSPLHF
clone_size: NA; v_call: TRBV10-3; j_call: TRBJ2-2; d_call: NA; cdr3_nt: TGTGCCATCAGTGAGTCGAGGGTCCGGACCGGGGAGCTGTTTTTT; cdr3_aa: CAISESRVRTGELFF
clone_size: NA; v_call: TRBV5-1; j_call: TRBJ1-4; d_call: NA; cdr3_nt: TGCGCCAGCAGCCCAGGCCAGGGCGTTAATGAAAAACTGTTTTTT; cdr3_aa: CASSPGQGVNEKLFF
clone_size: NA; v_call: TRBV2; j_call: TRBJ1-1; d_call: NA; cdr3_nt: TGTGCCAGCAGTGTTGTACGGGAGAACACTGAAGCTTTCTTT; cdr3_aa: CASSVVRENTEAFF
clone_size: NA; v_call: TRBV5-5; j_call: TRBJ2-7; d_call: TRBD1; cdr3_nt: TGTGCCAGCACCTCATTCCGGGACAGCAGCAGGGAGCAGTACTTC; cdr3_aa: CASTSFRDSSREQYF
clone_size: NA; v_call: TRBV2; j_call: TRBJ2-5; d_call: TRBD1; cdr3_nt: TGTGCCAGCAGGGGACAGAAAGAGACCCAGTACTTC; cdr3_aa: CASRGQKETQYF
clone_size: NA; v_call: TRBV16; j_call: TRBJ1-1; d_call: TRBD1; cdr3_nt: TGTGCCAGCAGCCAATTACAGGGGGCTGACACTGAAGCTTTCTTT; cdr3_aa: CASSQLQGADTEAFF
clone_size: NA; v_call: TRBV21-1; j_call: TRBJ1-1; d_call: NA; cdr3_nt: TGTGCCAGCAGTCGAGGGGGAAGGGGGCGGAAGGACACTGAAGCTTTCTTT; cdr3_aa: CASSRGGRGRKDTEAFF
clone_size: NA; v_call: TRBV6-5; j_call: TRBJ1-5; d_call: TRBD1; cdr3_nt: TGTGCCAGCAGTTCACAGGGGAGTCAGCCCCAGCATTTT; cdr3_aa: CASSSQGSQPQHF
clone_size: NA; v_call: TRBV27; j_call: TRBJ1-2; d_call: NA; cdr3_nt: TGTGCCAGCAGTGGACAGCGCGACTATGGCTACACCTTC; cdr3_aa: CASSGQRDYGYTF
clone_size: NA; v_call: TRBV6-1; j_call: TRBJ1-3; d_call: NA; cdr3_nt: TGTGCCAGCAGTGAAGCCGGACAGTCTGGAAACACCATATATTTT; cdr3_aa: CASSEAGQSGNTIYF
clone_size: NA; v_call: TRBV7-3; j_call: TRBJ2-2; d_call: NA; cdr3_nt: TGTGCCAGCAGCTCAATGGGGGCAGGGACGAACACCGGGGAGCTGTTTTTT; cdr3_aa: CASSSMGAGTNTGELFF
clone_size: NA; v_call: TRBV5-1; j_call: TRBJ1-6; d_call: NA; cdr3_nt: TGCGCCAGCAGGGGGGGGAGCTCCTATAATTCACCCCTCCACTTT; cdr3_aa: CASRGGSSYNSPLHF
clone_size: once; v_call: TRBV7-3; j_call: TRBJ1-2; d_call: TRBD1; cdr3_nt: TGTGCCAGCAGCCCCACACCCCAGGGGGCCTATGGCTACACCTTC; cdr3_aa: CASSPTPQGAYGYTF
clone_size: NA; v_call: TRBV7-2; j_call: TRBJ2-3; d_call: TRBD2; cdr3_nt: TGTGCCAGCAGCCCATGGACTAGCGGCACAGATACGCAGTATTTT; cdr3_aa: CASSPWTSGTDTQYF
clone_size: NA; v_call: TRBV6-5; j_call: TRBJ2-2; d_call: TRBD2; cdr3_nt: TGTGCCAGTAAGCGGGGGGGTTTCACCGGGGAGCTGTTTTTT; cdr3_aa: CASKRGGFTGELFF
clone_size: NA; v_call: TRBV5-5; j_call: TRBJ1-1; d_call: TRBD1; cdr3_nt: TGTGCCAGCAGCCCGGGACAGAACCTTTTCATGAACACTGAAGCTTTCTTT; cdr3_aa: CASSPGQNLFMNTEAFF
clone_size: once; v_call: TRBV5-1; j_call: TRBJ1-6; d_call: NA; cdr3_nt: TGCGCCAGCAGCTTGGTGGTAGGGGGGGAGCACAGCCCTTCACCCCTCCACTTT; cdr3_aa: CASSLVVGGEHSPSPLHF
clone_size: NA; v_call: TRBV6-1; j_call: TRBJ1-2; d_call: NA; cdr3_nt: TGTGCCAGCAGTGAAGGGGGGACACGGAGCTATGGCTACACCTTC; cdr3_aa: CASSEGGTRSYGYTF
clone_size: NA; v_call: TRBV5-1; j_call: TRBJ2-2; d_call: NA; cdr3_nt: TGCGCCAGCAGCTCGGAGACTCGGGGCACCGGGGAGCTGTTTTTT; cdr3_aa: CASSSETRGTGELFF
clone_size: NA; v_call: TRBV10-3; j_call: TRBJ2-3; d_call: TRBD2; cdr3_nt: TGTGCCATCAGTGAGTGGACTAGCGGGCAAGTCACAGATACGCAGTATTTT; cdr3_aa: CAISEWTSGQVTDTQYF
clone_size: NA; v_call: TRBV10-3; j_call: TRBJ1-4; d_call: TRBD1; cdr3_nt: TGTGCCATCAGTGATTCCGACAGGGGTGAACTGTTTTTT; cdr3_aa: CAISDSDRGELFF
clone_size: NA; v_call: TRBV7-2; j_call: TRBJ2-1; d_call: NA; cdr3_nt: TGTGCCAGTGGTTGGGGGGGGCAGGTCAATGAGCAGTTCTTC; cdr3_aa: CASGWGGQVNEQFF
clone_size: NA; v_call: TRBV7-9; j_call: TRBJ2-7; d_call: TRBD1; cdr3_nt: TGTGCCAGCAGGTCTGGGACAGGGGTATACGAGCAGTACTTC; cdr3_aa: CASRSGTGVYEQYF
clone_size: NA; v_call: TRBV3-1/TRBV3-2; j_call: TRBJ2-7; d_call: NA; cdr3_nt: TGTGCCAGCAGCCCTTGGCAGGGGTTGTACGAGCAGTACTTC; cdr3_aa: CASSPWQGLYEQYF
clone_size: NA; v_call: TRBV2; j_call: TRBJ1-2; d_call: NA; cdr3_nt: TGTGCCAGCATGAGGGTTGGTCTCTATGGCTACACCTTC; cdr3_aa: CASMRVGLYGYTF
clone_size: few; v_call: TRBV5-4; j_call: TRBJ1-2; d_call: TRBD1; cdr3_nt: TGTGCCAGCAGCTTGGGTGCGGACAGGGTCTATGGCTACACCTTC; cdr3_aa: CASSLGADRVYGYTF
clone_size: NA; v_call: TRBV7-9; j_call: TRBJ2-2; d_call: TRBD1; cdr3_nt: TGTGCCAGCAGCTTGCCCCGGGACAGGGGACGGAGCACCGGGGAGCTGTTTTTT; cdr3_aa: CASSLPRDRGRSTGELFF
clone_size: NA; v_call: TRBV7-8; j_call: TRBJ2-1; d_call: TRBD2; cdr3_nt: TGTGCCAGCAGCTTAGCGGGAGGGAGTAATGAGCAGTTCTTC; cdr3_aa: CASSLAGGSNEQFF